A selection of T cell receptor beta chains follows, all from one sample in a study of technical replicates of blood from a few donors. The protocol was immunoSEQ multiplex PCR, while the TCRdb copy is restricted to in-frame clones and leaves out a portion. The sample shows around 70,000 clones, 94% of them seen only once. Input material: T cells isolated from PBMCs. Receptor source: a human donor in good health. The CDR3 runs from the conserved cysteine through the conserved F or W. The order of the fields is J gene, clone size, V gene, CDR3 protein. The listing skips clone size in some rows; elsewhere it reads once, few, many or a size class.

TRBJ2-2 NA TRBV2 CASSDPLSGQNTGELFF
TRBJ2-3 NA TRBV4-1 CASSQTPGVSTDTQYF
TRBJ2-1 once TRBV11-1 CASSSGLASFEQFF
TRBJ1-1 NA TRBV18 CASSPITGMNTEAFF
TRBJ1-1 NA TRBV4-3 CASSQGLGLLMNTEAFF
TRBJ2-5 NA TRBV30 CAWSFRIAGAETQYF
TRBJ1-4 NA TRBV29-1 CSVPAGEREKLFF
TRBJ2-3 NA TRBV29-1 CSAPRTGSTDTQYF
TRBJ1-5 NA TRBV5-1 CASSPGGNQPQHF
TRBJ1-1 NA TRBV10-3 CAINQGPTEAFF
TRBJ2-3 NA TRBV19 CASSYRTDTQYF
TRBJ1-3 NA TRBV9 CASSANKNRVTTGNTIYF
TRBJ2-7 NA TRBV7-2 CASTLKGNSYEQYF
TRBJ1-1 NA TRBV7-2 CASSLAHRQLDEAFF
TRBJ2-7 NA TRBV7-3 CASSLTQNYEQYF
TRBJ2-6 NA TRBV9 CASSVAIGGAGANVLTF
TRBJ2-2 NA TRBV15 CATSQQGAMGTGELFF
TRBJ2-2 NA TRBV9 CASSAGTGISGELFF
TRBJ2-7 NA TRBV7-6 CASSLLGYEQYF
TRBJ1-5 NA TRBV5-6 CASSYNDRANQPQHF
TRBJ2-7 NA TRBV19 CASSIWDSPYEQYF
TRBJ2-7 NA TRBV27 CASSGSVNEQYF
TRBJ1-1 NA TRBV28 CASSSTWNRPPSEAFF
TRBJ1-4 NA TRBV6-5 CASSYAGQGNEKLFF
TRBJ2-7 NA TRBV5-6 CASSRTGRGEQYF
TRBJ2-1 NA TRBV4-3 CASSQIGTGAYNEQFF
TRBJ2-7 NA TRBV19 CASGTSGSNEQYF
TRBJ2-2 NA TRBV2 CASTQRASGGTGELFF
TRBJ1-1 NA TRBV4-2 CASSQKSENTEAFF
TRBJ2-1 NA TRBV29-1 CSVTRLAPNEQFF
TRBJ2-2 NA TRBV7-2 CASSPGTGRFTGELFF
TRBJ2-2 NA TRBV27 CASSPRVQGTGELFF
TRBJ1-2 few TRBV5-4 CASSRQGRGYTF
TRBJ1-5 NA TRBV2 CASSGQGYQPQHF
TRBJ1-2 NA TRBV5-1 CASSFEPGQGYTF
TRBJ1-4 NA TRBV15 CATSRDRTNEKLFF
TRBJ2-4 NA TRBV28 CASSRTGGVGIQYF
TRBJ2-3 NA TRBV5-4 CASSRERHTDTQYF
TRBJ2-1 NA TRBV4-1 CASSPPPGGPHSYNEQFF
TRBJ1-5 NA TRBV2 CASSDYGVGALNQPQHF
TRBJ1-5 NA TRBV5-5 CASSFGNSNQPQHF